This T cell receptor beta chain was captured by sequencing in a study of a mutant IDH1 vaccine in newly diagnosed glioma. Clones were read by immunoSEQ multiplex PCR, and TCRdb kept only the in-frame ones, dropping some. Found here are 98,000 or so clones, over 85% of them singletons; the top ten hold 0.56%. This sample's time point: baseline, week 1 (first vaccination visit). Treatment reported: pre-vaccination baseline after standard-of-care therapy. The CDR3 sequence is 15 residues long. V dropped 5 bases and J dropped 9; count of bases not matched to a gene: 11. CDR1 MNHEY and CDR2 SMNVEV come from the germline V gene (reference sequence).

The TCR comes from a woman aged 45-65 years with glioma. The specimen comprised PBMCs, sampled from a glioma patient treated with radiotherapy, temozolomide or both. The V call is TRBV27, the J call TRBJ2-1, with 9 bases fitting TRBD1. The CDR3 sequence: CASSVRTGVWGEQFF. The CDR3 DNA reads TGTGCCAGCAGTGTCCGGACAGGGGTGTGGGGTGAGCAGTTCTTC.